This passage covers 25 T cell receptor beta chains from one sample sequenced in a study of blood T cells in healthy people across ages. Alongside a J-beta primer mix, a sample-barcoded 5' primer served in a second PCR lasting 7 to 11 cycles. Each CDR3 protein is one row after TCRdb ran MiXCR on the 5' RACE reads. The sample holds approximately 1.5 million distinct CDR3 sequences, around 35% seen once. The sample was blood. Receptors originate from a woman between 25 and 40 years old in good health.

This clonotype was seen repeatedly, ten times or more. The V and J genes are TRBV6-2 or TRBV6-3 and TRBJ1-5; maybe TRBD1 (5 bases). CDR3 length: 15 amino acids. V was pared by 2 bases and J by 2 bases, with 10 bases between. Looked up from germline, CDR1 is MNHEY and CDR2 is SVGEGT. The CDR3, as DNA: TGTGCCAGCAGTTACGGGGCCGACGGCAATCAGCCCCAGCATTTT. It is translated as CASSYGADGNQPQHF.

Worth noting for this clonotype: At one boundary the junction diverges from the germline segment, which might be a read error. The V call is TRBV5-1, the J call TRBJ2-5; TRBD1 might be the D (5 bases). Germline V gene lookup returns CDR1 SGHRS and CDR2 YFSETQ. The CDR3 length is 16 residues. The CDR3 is CASSLADQGRQEIQYF. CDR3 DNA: TGCGCCAGCAGCTTGGCCGACCAGGGTAGGCAAGAGATCCAGTACTTC.

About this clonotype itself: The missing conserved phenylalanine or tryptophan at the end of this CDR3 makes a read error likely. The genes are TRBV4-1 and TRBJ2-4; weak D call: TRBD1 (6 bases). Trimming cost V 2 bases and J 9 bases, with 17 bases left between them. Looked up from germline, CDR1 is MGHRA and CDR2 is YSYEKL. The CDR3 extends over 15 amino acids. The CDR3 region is CASSQYPNQGSIQYC. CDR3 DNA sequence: TGCGCCAGCAGCCAATACCCGAACCAGGGGAGCATTCAGTACTGC.

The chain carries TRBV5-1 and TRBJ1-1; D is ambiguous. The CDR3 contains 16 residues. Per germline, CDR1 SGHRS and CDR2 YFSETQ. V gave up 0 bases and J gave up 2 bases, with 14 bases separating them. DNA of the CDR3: TGCGCCAGCAGCTTGGCCGCCGGGAGATCTAACACTGAAGCTTTCTTT. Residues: CASSLAAGRSNTEAFF.

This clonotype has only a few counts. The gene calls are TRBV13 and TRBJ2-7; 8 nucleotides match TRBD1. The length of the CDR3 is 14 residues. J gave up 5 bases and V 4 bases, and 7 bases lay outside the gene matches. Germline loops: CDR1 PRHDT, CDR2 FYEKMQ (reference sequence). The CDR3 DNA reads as TGTGCCAGCAGCTCTCCGGGACAGGCCGACGAGCAGTACTTC. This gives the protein CASSSPGQADEQYF.

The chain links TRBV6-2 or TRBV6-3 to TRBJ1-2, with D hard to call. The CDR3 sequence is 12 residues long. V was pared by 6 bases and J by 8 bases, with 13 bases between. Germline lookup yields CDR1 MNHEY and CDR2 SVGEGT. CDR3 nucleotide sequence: TGTGCCAGCAGGAGTACACCCGGAGGCTACACCTTC. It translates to CASRSTPGGYTF.

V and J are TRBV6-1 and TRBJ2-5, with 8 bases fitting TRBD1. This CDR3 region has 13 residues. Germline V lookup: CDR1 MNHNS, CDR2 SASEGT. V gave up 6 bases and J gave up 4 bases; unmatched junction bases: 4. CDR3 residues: CASRPRGRETQYF. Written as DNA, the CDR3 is TGTGCCAGCAGGCCCAGGGGGCGAGAGACCCAGTACTTC.

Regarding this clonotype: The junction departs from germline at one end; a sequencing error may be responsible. CDR3 in amino acids: CSVAPQGDLGYIF. The CDR3 region has the DNA TGCAGCGTTGCCCCCCAGGGGGACCTTGGCTACATCTTC. V usage is TRBV29-1 and J usage is TRBJ1-2; 7 bases map to TRBD1. From germline, CDR1 is SQVTM and CDR2 ANQGSEA. This CDR3 is 13 amino acids long.

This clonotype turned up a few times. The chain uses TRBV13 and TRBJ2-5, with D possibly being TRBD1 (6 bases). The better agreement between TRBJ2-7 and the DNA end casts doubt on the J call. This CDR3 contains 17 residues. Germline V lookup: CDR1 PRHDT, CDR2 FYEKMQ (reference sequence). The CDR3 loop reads CASTMSQGHSPPYEQYF. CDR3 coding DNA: TGTGCCAGCACCATGAGCCAGGGACATTCACCCCCCTACGAGCAGTACTTC.

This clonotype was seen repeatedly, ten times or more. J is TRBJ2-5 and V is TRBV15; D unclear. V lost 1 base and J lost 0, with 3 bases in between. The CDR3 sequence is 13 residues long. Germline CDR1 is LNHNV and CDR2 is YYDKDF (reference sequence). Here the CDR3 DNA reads TGTGCCACCAGCAGAGTTTACCAAGAGACCCAGTACTTC. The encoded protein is CATSRVYQETQYF.

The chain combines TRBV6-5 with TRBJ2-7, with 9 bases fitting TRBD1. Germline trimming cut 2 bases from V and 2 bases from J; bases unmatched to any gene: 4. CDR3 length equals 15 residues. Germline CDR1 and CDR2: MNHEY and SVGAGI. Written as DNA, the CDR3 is TGTGCCAGCAGTTACACCGGGACAGGGACCTACGAGCAGTACTTC. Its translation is CASSYTGTGTYEQYF.

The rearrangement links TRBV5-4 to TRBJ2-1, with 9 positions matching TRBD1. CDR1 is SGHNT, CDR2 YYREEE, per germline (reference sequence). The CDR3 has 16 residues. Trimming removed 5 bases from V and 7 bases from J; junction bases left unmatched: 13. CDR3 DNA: TGTGCCAGCAGGGGGGGACAGGGCAATATCGGAAATGAGCAGTTCTTC. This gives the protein CASRGGQGNIGNEQFF. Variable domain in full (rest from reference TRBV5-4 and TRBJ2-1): ETGVTQSPTHLIKTRGQQVTLRCSSQSGHNTVSWYQQALGQGPQFIFQYYREEENGRGNFPPRFSGLQFPNYSSELNVNALELDDSALYLCASRGGQGNIGNEQFFGPGTRLTVL.

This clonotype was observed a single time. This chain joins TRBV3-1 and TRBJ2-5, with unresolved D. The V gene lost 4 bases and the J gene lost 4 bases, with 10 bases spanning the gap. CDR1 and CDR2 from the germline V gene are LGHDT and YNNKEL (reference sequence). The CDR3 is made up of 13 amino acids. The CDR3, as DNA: TGTGCCAGCAGCCTCACCCTATTAGAGACCCAGTACTTC. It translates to CASSLTLLETQYF.

In DNA, the CDR3 is TGTGCCAGCAGTCCGACTAGACCGCAAGAGCAGTACTTC. It codes for CASSPTRPQEQYF. This sequence joins TRBV2 and TRBJ2-7; tentatively, D is TRBD2 (6 bases). Trimming cost V 5 bases and J 7 bases, with 15 bases left between them. The CDR3 runs to 13 residues. CDR1 and CDR2 from the germline V gene are SNHLY and FYNNEI.

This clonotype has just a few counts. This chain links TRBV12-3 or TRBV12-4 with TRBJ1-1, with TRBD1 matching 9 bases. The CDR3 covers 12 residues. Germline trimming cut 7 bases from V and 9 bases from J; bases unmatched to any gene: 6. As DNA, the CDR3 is TGTGCCAGCAAACCCGGGACAGGGAAAGCTTTCTTT. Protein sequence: CASKPGTGKAFF.

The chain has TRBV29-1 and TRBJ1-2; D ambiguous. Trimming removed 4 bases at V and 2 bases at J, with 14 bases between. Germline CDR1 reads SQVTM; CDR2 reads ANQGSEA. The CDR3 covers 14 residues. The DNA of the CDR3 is TGCAGCGTTGTGAGCCCGGGTCCCAACTATGGCTACACCTTC. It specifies CSVVSPGPNYGYTF.

The CDR3 nucleotides read TGCAGTGCTAGCTCCCCTAGCGGGAACGAGCAGTACTTC. Protein product: CSASSPSGNEQYF. The chain couples TRBV20-1 to TRBJ2-7; TRBD2 matches 9 bases. Trimming removed 3 bases from V and 5 bases from J; junction bases left unmatched: 5. Germline V gene sequence: CDR1 DFQATT, CDR2 SNEGSKA (reference sequence). There are 13 residues in the CDR3.

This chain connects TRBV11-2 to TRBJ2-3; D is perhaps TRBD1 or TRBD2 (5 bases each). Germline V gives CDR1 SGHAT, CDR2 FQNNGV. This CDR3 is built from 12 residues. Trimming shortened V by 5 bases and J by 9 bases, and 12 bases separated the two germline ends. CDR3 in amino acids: CASSPGLSTQYF. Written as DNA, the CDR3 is TGTGCCAGCAGCCCGGGGCTCTCGACGCAGTATTTT.

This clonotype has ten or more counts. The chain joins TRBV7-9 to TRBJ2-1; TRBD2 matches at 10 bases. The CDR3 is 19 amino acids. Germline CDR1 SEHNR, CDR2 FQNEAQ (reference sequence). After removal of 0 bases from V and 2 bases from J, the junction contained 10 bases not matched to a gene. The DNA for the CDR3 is TGTGCCAGCAGCTTAGCGAAGGGGCTAGCGGGGGTGACCTACAATGAGCAGTTCTTC. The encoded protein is CASSLAKGLAGVTYNEQFF.

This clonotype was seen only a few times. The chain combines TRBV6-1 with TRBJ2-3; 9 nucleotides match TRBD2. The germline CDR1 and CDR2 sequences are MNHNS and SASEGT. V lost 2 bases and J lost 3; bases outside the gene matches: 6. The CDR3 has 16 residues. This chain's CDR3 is CASSEQVAGVTDTQYF. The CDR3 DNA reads TGTGCCAGCAGTGAACAGGTAGCGGGGGTTACAGATACGCAGTATTTT.

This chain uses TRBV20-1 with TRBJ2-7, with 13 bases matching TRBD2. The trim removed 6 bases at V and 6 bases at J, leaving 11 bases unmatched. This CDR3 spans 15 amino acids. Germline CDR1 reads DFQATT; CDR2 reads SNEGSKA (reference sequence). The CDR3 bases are TGCAGTGCCCTACGGACTAGCGGGAGTAGAGGCGAGCAGTACTTC. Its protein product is CSALRTSGSRGEQYF.

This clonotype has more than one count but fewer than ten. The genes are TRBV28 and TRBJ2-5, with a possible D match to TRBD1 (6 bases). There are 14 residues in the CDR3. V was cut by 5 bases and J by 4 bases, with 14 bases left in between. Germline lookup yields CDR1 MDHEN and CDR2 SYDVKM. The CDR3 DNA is TGTGCCAGCAGTACACAGACAGGAGGAGAGACCCAGTACTTC. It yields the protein CASSTQTGGETQYF.

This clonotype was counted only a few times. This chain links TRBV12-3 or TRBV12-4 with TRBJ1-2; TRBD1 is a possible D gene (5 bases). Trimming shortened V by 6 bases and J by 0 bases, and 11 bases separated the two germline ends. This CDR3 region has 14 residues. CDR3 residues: CASRGDSPNYGYTF. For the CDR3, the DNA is TGTGCCAGCAGGGGCGACAGCCCTAACTATGGCTACACCTTC.

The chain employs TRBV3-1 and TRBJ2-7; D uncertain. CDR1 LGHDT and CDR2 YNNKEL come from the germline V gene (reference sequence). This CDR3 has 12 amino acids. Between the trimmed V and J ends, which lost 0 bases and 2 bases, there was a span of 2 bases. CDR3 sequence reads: CASSQETYEQYF. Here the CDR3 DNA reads TGTGCCAGCAGCCAAGAAACCTACGAGCAGTACTTC.

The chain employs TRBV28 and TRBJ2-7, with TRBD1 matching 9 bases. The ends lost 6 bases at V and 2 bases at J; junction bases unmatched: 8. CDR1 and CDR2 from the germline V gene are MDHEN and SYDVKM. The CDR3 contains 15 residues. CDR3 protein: CASRTRQGVTYEQYF. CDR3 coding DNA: TGTGCCAGCAGGACCCGACAGGGGGTGACCTACGAGCAGTACTTC.